This entry lists 10 T cell receptor beta chains sequenced from one sample in a study of blood T cell repertoires in COVID-19. Clones were read by immunoSEQ multiplex PCR, and TCRdb kept only the in-frame ones, dropping some. The repertoire consists of 150,000 to 200,000 clones, with 87% occurring once and the leading ten covering roughly an eighth. Sequenced: peripheral blood. These receptors came from a woman in her 70s with COVID-19, enrolled during active disease.

The V call is TRBV3-1 (or the pseudogene TRBV3-2), the J call TRBJ1-2; D is unresolved. The CDR3 contains 12 residues. CDR1 LGHDT and CDR2 YNNKEL come from the germline V gene (reference sequence). Trimming removed 4 bases from V and 8 bases from J, with 11 bases in between. The DNA of the CDR3 is TGTGCCAGCAGCCGGGGAGGGCAGGGCTACACCTTC. It translates to CASSRGGQGYTF.

J is TRBJ1-5 and V is TRBV7-9, with 7 bases fitting TRBD1. V gave up 5 bases and J gave up 3 bases; unmatched junction bases: 7. The CDR3 is 15 amino acids. The germline gives CDR1 SEHNR, CDR2 FQNEAQ (reference sequence). CDR3 sequence reads: CASSRGDSDNQPQHF. The CDR3 region has the DNA TGTGCCAGCAGCCGAGGGGACAGTGACAATCAGCCCCAGCATTTT.

A single count supports this clone. V gene TRBV6-5 combines with J gene TRBJ2-7; TRBD2 might be the D (5 bases). The CDR3 covers 13 residues. V was clipped by 6 bases and J by 5 bases, with 14 bases between them. Looked up from germline, CDR1 is MNHEY and CDR2 is SVGAGI. The CDR3: CASSKLGSHEQYF. DNA for the CDR3: TGTGCCAGCAGCAAACTAGGAAGTCACGAGCAGTACTTC.

V gene TRBV19 combines with J gene TRBJ2-3; D unclear. Trimming left V 6 bases short and J 1 base short, with 11 bases between. CDR1 and CDR2 (germline): LNHDA, SQIVND (reference sequence). CDR3 length: 14 amino acids. DNA for the CDR3: TGTGCCAGTAGCGGGTGGCAAGGCACAGATACGCAGTATTTT. Its protein is CASSGWQGTDTQYF.

This chain uses TRBV7-9 with TRBJ1-1; 9 nucleotides align to TRBD1. The CDR3 totals 14 residues. In germline, CDR1 is SEHNR, CDR2 FQNEAQ (reference sequence). V shed 4 bases, J shed 5 bases, and the junction held 5 bases outside the gene matches. The CDR3 here is CASSSRTGETEAFF. The CDR3 nucleotides read TGTGCCAGCAGCTCCCGGACAGGGGAGACTGAAGCTTTCTTT. Full variable domain (outside the CDR3, taken from reference TRBV7-9 and TRBJ1-1): DTGVSQNPRHKITKRGQNVTFRCDPISEHNRLYWYRQTLGQGPEFLTYFQNEAQLEKSRLLSDRFSAERPKGSFSTLEIQRTEQGDSAMYLCASSSRTGETEAFFGQGTRLTVV.

CDR3 loop: CASSAQGSTEAFF. CDR3 bases: TGTGCCAGCAGTGCACAGGGCTCCACTGAAGCTTTCTTT. The chain recombines TRBV6-4 with TRBJ1-1, with D tentatively TRBD1 (6 bases). The V gene lost 4 bases and the J gene lost 4 bases, with 10 bases spanning the gap. The CDR3 is made up of 13 amino acids. Per germline, CDR1 MRHNA and CDR2 SNTAGT.

The chain couples TRBV7-6 to TRBJ2-1; 7 nucleotides align to TRBD2. V shed 3 bases, J shed 4 bases, and the junction held 6 bases outside the gene matches. This CDR3 has 15 amino acids. From germline, CDR1 is SGHVS and CDR2 FNYEAQ. The CDR3 coding sequence is TGTGCCAGCAGCTTCCAAGCGGGATCTTACAATGAGCAGTTCTTC. Its protein product is CASSFQAGSYNEQFF. Complete variable domain (other parts from reference TRBV7-6 and TRBJ2-1): GAGVSQSPRYKVTKRGQDVALRCDPISGHVSLYWYRQALGQGPEFLTYFNYEAQQDKSGLPNDRFSAERPEGSISTLTIQRTEQRDSAMYRCASSFQAGSYNEQFFGPGTRLTVL.

V and J are TRBV3-1 (or the pseudogene TRBV3-2) and TRBJ1-3; tentatively, D is TRBD1 (5 bases). V was pared by 0 bases and J by 2 bases, with 8 bases between. There are 15 residues in the CDR3. Germline CDR1 and CDR2: LGHDT and YNNKEL (reference sequence). This CDR3 is CASSQDAGAGNTIYF. The DNA of the CDR3 is TGTGCCAGCAGCCAAGATGCGGGGGCTGGAAACACCATATATTTT.

This chain connects TRBV19 to TRBJ2-7, with 9 bases that match TRBD1. After removal of 6 bases from V and 2 bases from J, the junction contained 5 bases not matched to a gene. Germline V gene lookup returns CDR1 LNHDA and CDR2 SQIVND (reference sequence). The CDR3 extends over 14 amino acids. The CDR3 loop reads CASSPRTGAYEQYF. The CDR3 DNA reads as TGTGCCAGTAGCCCGAGGACAGGGGCCTACGAGCAGTACTTC.

DNA for the CDR3: TGTGCCAGCAGGATGACAGCCGGGGAGCTGTTTTTT. Translating gives CASRMTAGELFF. The rearrangement joins TRBV28 to TRBJ2-2; a possible D gene is TRBD1 (5 bases). CDR3 length: 12 residues. Germline CDR1 and CDR2: MDHEN and SYDVKM. Trimming removed 6 bases at V and 6 bases at J, with 8 bases between.